A selection of T cell receptor beta chains follows, all from one sample in a study of T cell repertoires in cytomegalovirus infection. These receptors have no known antigen. TCRdb reanalysed the reads using MiXCR and keeps one entry per CDR3 protein. The table includes hundreds of thousands of distinct CDR3 sequences, about 42% detected once. This specimen was cultured PBMCs, taken from culture after CMV antigen stimulation. The receptors come from a human donor in good health (CMV status not recorded). Some clones in this sample may be carry-over from other donors' samples. Each CDR3 is given with its conserved first and last residue.

13	TRBV20-1	TRBJ2-4	CSARAVAKNIQYF
17	TRBV7-2	TRBJ1-1	CASSLAAGLLKNTEAFF
13	TRBV10-2	TRBJ2-7	CASSETSVNEQYF
15	TRBV6-5	TRBJ2-7	CASRRPGTGAYEQYF
17	TRBV7-6	TRBJ2-1	CASSLVYKGSSYNEQFF
12	TRBV7-6	TRBJ1-1	CASSPMDTEAFF
16	TRBV7-2	TRBJ2-3	CASSLSGRADTDTQYF
14	TRBV28	TRBJ1-5	CASSLLQVYQPQHF
13	TRBV6-6	TRBJ2-3	CATKERNTDTQYF
15	TRBV20-1	TRBJ2-5	CSARDLALLQETQYF
14	TRBV2	TRBJ2-1	CASQGSTSYNEQFF
14	TRBV4-2	TRBJ2-4	CASSPGQGGNIQYF
16	TRBV7-2	TRBJ2-1	CASSKRTSGGADEQFF
14	TRBV14	TRBJ2-7	CASSPGGVPYEQYF
14	TRBV11-1	TRBJ2-7	CASSPPSNTYEQYF
13	TRBV7-7	TRBJ2-7	CASSLSPAYEQYF
15	TRBV5-1	TRBJ1-5	CASSLAGRGNQPQHF
14	TRBV7-2	TRBJ2-3	CASSFDRSEDTQYF
14	TRBV18	TRBJ2-5	CASSPEAAGETQYF
15	TRBV12-3/TRBV12-4	TRBJ2-3	CASTMSGGGTDTQYF
16	TRBV2	TRBJ1-2	CASSDEGFLASYGYTF
15	TRBV11-2	TRBJ2-2	CASSSLDLSAGELFF
14	TRBV6-6	TRBJ1-1	CASTLSREGTEAFF
14	TRBV18	TRBJ2-7	CASSPTSSHHEQYF
15	TRBV7-2	TRBJ2-7	CASSSASGGAYEQYF
14	TRBV20-1	TRBJ2-1	CSAPLGRRYNEQFF
15	TRBV6-6	TRBJ2-1	CASRRQGAVLNEQFF